This record concerns one T cell receptor beta chain sequence. Its specificity is not known. These data are taken from a study of T cells after yellow fever vaccination. Study-wide results and limits: Among primary-vaccination clones, most reappeared after the booster, at 96% for CD4 and more than 85% for CD8.

Template switching with 5'RACE generated the TCR cDNA and added a universal primer site and UMIs. One entry per CDR3 protein, called by TCRdb with MiXCR from the 5' RACE reads. The sample holds about 99,000 distinct CDR3 sequences, less than 6% seen once. Germline CDR1 MGHRA, CDR2 YSYEKL. This CDR3 is 14 amino acids long. Deletions cut 7 bases from V and 0 bases from J, with 13 bases between. The source material was CD8+ T cells sorted from PBMCs, sampled 10 days after the yellow fever booster vaccination. The sequence was obtained from a man in his late teens or twenties who received the YFV17D yellow fever vaccine. V usage is TRBV4-1 and J usage is TRBJ2-7; no reliable D call. CDR3 region: CASNPTQVSYEQYF. CDR3 nucleotide sequence: TGCGCCAGCAACCCAACGCAGGTCTCCTACGAGCAGTACTTC.